These 4 T cell receptor beta chains were all obtained from the same sample, sequenced in a study of blood T cells in healthy people across ages. A second roughly 6 to 12 cycle PCR used barcoded and J-beta primers. TCRdb re-analysed the 5' RACE reads in MiXCR, keeping a single row per CDR3 protein. The sample includes almost 1 million distinct CDR3 sequences, 45% to 60% of them seen just once. The sample was blood. These receptors were collected from an older woman in good health.

To note about this clonotype: A read error may produce the germline difference seen at one junction end. The chain links TRBV4-1 to TRBJ2-1; D call uncertain. The germline V gene has CDR1 MGHRA and CDR2 YSYEKL. CDR3 size: 13 residues. The chain's CDR3 is CACSPPDHNEQFF. CDR3 DNA: TGCGCCTGCAGCCCGCCGGATCACAATGAGCAGTTCTTC.

V gene TRBV6-5 combines with J gene TRBJ2-1; 7 nucleotides match TRBD2. The CDR3 is 15 amino acids. V lost 2 bases to trimming and J lost 8 bases; unmatched junction nucleotides: 9. The germline V gene has CDR1 MNHEY and CDR2 SVGAGI. The CDR3 here is CASSYGGGAGYEQFF. The DNA of the CDR3 is TGTGCCAGCAGTTACGGGGGGGGAGCGGGCTATGAGCAGTTCTTC.

The V call is TRBV28, the J call TRBJ1-2; possibly TRBD1 for D (6 bases). This CDR3 is built from 13 residues. Deletions cut 3 bases from V and 8 bases from J, with 13 bases between. Germline CDR1 reads MDHEN; CDR2 reads SYDVKM. The CDR3 region is CASSLRGARGYTF. In DNA, the CDR3 is TGTGCCAGCAGTTTGCGGGGGGCGAGAGGCTACACCTTC.

The chain uses TRBV20-1 and TRBJ2-5; 10 bases fit TRBD2. TRBJ2-7 explains the end of the DNA better; the J call may be wrong. This CDR3 spans 14 amino acids. The germline gives CDR1 DFQATT, CDR2 SNEGSKA (reference sequence). For the CDR3, the DNA is TGCAGTGCTAGACTAGCGGGAGTTTTCTACGAGCAGTACTTC. Translating gives CSARLAGVFYEQYF.